One and the same sample provided the 5 T cell receptor beta chains below, sequenced in a study of human T cells and chemical hapten exposure. As to time point: patch test 1, 2 weeks after DPC sensitization. Stated treatment: therapeutic diphenylcyclopropenone sensitization with weekly scalp DPC. Each CDR3 protein is one row after TCRdb ran MiXCR on the RACE reads. The sample yields around 190,000 distinct CDR3 sequences, around 24% seen once. The sample consisted of whole blood, taken in connection with sensitization to the hapten diphenylcyclopropenone (DPC). Every receptor here comes from a woman aged 50 to 60 with alopecia areata. Some clones in this sample may be carry-over from other donors' samples.

The chain carries TRBV5-1 and TRBJ2-7; 13 nucleotides line up with TRBD2. V shed 4 bases and J 4 bases; nucleotides not matched to a gene: 5. From germline, CDR1 is SGHRS and CDR2 YFSETQ. The CDR3 is 15 residues long. The DNA for the CDR3 is TGCGCCAGCAGCACACTAGCGGGAGGGCGGTACGAGCAGTACTTC. Translating it yields CASSTLAGGRYEQYF.

This clonotype appeared many times. This chain connects TRBV5-1 to TRBJ2-7, with a possible D match to TRBD2 (5 bases). The CDR3 is 15 amino acids. CDR1 and CDR2 (germline): SGHRS, YFSETQ. Trimming removed 3 bases at V and 0 bases at J, with 13 bases between. Here the CDR3 DNA reads TGCGCCAGCAGCTCCCGAAGTAGCGCCTCCTACGAGCAGTACTTC. Translating it yields CASSSRSSASYEQYF.

The chain employs TRBV29-1 and TRBJ2-1; TRBD1 aligns across 7 bases. The CDR3 is 16 amino acids. Germline CDR1 and CDR2: SQVTM and ANQGSEA. V shed 7 bases and J 0 bases; nucleotides not matched to a gene: 12. In DNA, the CDR3 is TGCAGCGCCTGGGACAGCGAACTTCGCTCCTACAATGAGCAGTTCTTC. Its protein product is CSAWDSELRSYNEQFF.

To note about this clonotype: It may be a read error: a sequence one base away is much more abundant. The chain joins TRBV12-3 or TRBV12-4 to TRBJ2-1; TRBD1 matches 8 bases. The CDR3 is 15 residues long. For the CDR3, the DNA is TGTGTCAGCAGTATTCCGGGACAGGAAAGGGCGGGGCAGTTCTTC. Translating gives CVSSIPGQERAGQFF.

V is TRBV3-1 and J is TRBJ1-2; TRBD1 might be the D (6 bases). CDR1 and CDR2 (germline): LGHDT, YNNKEL (reference sequence). This CDR3 comprises 15 residues. V dropped 2 bases and J dropped 6 bases, with 16 bases sitting between them. The CDR3 here is CASSQPGQNLNGYTF. The CDR3 DNA reads as TGTGCCAGCAGCCAACCCGGACAGAACCTAAATGGCTACACCTTC.